This T cell receptor beta chain was obtained from a study of blood T cell repertoires in COVID-19. The overall study: Sources were T cells, B-cell-depleted T cells, or PBMCs; the material itself was cDNA or gDNA.

Sequencing used immunoSEQ multiplex PCR; TCRdb keeps in-frame clones, though not all of them. The data contain about 240,000 clones, roughly 83% of them singletons. V lost 3 bases to trimming and J lost 5 bases; unmatched junction nucleotides: 14. Germline V gene lookup returns CDR1 MDHEN and CDR2 SYDVKM. This CDR3 is built from 17 residues. What was sequenced was peripheral blood. The TCR was taken from a man older than 75 with acute or convalescent COVID-19. This chain links TRBV28 with TRBJ1-1, with 8 nucleotides matching TRBD1. The CDR3 sequence: CASSLRQGTGGRTEAFF. CDR3 sequence (DNA): TGTGCCAGCAGTTTGCGACAGGGGACAGGTGGGAGGACTGAAGCTTTCTTT.